The sequence of this T cell receptor beta chain was determined in a study of cytomegalovirus exposure and HLA in healthy donors. Notes on the study in general: A list of approximately 160 TCR beta chains associated with cytomegalovirus was given. Reports indicated that the classifier achieved high specificity and sensitivity in diagnosing cytomegalovirus status. The availability of immune exposure information extended only to CMV serostatus.

Remarks on this clone: No antigen is known for it. Other DNA sequences within the sample encode an identical CDR3.

This PCR relied on a set of 60 Vbeta primers and 13 Jbeta primers. TCRdb's table, derived via immunoSEQ multiplex PCR, lists solely in-frame clones and lacks some. The repertoire has 150,000 to 200,000 clones, 10% to 15% of them found once; the top ten carry about 7.8%. The CDR3 runs to 13 residues. V shed 8 bases, J shed 5 bases, and the junction held 8 bases outside the gene matches. Per the germline V gene, CDR1 is LNHDA and CDR2 is SQIVND (reference sequence). The material sequenced was PBMCs. The origin of this receptor is a man in his fifties or sixties in good health and CMV-seropositive. This chain links TRBV19 with TRBJ1-2; 7 bases align to TRBD1. The CDR3 spells CASRQGLRYGYTF. In DNA, the CDR3 is TGTGCCAGTCGACAGGGCCTAAGGTATGGCTACACCTTC.